Each of the 20 T cell receptor beta chains below was sequenced from the same sample in a study of cytomegalovirus exposure and HLA in healthy donors. PCR employed 60 Vbeta and 13 Jbeta primers. Profiled with immunoSEQ multiplex PCR; TCRdb holds only in-frame clones, not every one. The profile shows fewer than 200,000 clones, 70% to 85% of them singletons. Sequencing input: PBMCs. The receptors originated from a girl under 10 years old in good health and CMV-seropositive.

V gene TRBV5-1 combines with J gene TRBJ1-1, with unresolved D. The CDR3 is made up of 13 amino acids. Germline V gene sequence: CDR1 SGHRS, CDR2 YFSETQ. The V end was cut by 4 bases, the J end by 1 base, with 8 bases between. CDR3 sequence reads: CASSRTWNTEAFF. The DNA for the CDR3 is TGCGCCAGCAGCCGAACATGGAACACTGAAGCTTTCTTT.

This chain connects TRBV7-8 to TRBJ2-7, with D perhaps TRBD1 (6 bases). Deletions cut 5 bases from V and 3 bases from J, with 14 bases between. The CDR3 totals 14 residues. Germline CDR1 is SGHVS and CDR2 is FQNEAQ. CDR3 coding DNA: TGTGCCAGCAGCCCAGTTTGGGGACACTACGAGCAGTACTTC. Its translation is CASSPVWGHYEQYF.

V gene TRBV19 combines with J gene TRBJ1-1; D possibly corresponds to TRBD1 (6 bases). The CDR3 loop spans 15 amino acids. The germline V gene encodes CDR1 LNHDA and CDR2 SQIVND (reference sequence). V lost 3 bases and J 5 bases, leaving 16 bases between the germline ends. CDR3 nucleotide sequence: TGTGCCAGTAGTATTGCCCAGGGGTTACCGACTGAAGCTTTCTTT. It yields the protein CASSIAQGLPTEAFF.

The CDR3 is CAISHEKTTTSGRYNEQFF. Written as DNA, the CDR3 is TGTGCCATCAGTCACGAAAAAACTACGACTAGCGGCAGATACAATGAGCAGTTCTTC. This chain links TRBV10-3 with TRBJ2-1; 9 bases map to TRBD2. Trimming removed 5 bases from V and 4 bases from J; junction bases left unmatched: 18. Per the germline V gene, CDR1 is ENHRY and CDR2 is SYGVKD. This CDR3 is 19 amino acids long.

V usage is TRBV9 and J usage is TRBJ1-1; D call uncertain. The V and J ends lost 2 bases and 1 base respectively, with 6 bases between them. Germline V gives CDR1 SGDLS, CDR2 YYNGEE. The CDR3 length is 13 residues. CDR3 sequence reads: CASSVTQNTEAFF. CDR3 coding DNA: TGTGCCAGCAGCGTTACACAGAACACTGAAGCTTTCTTT. The full variable domain, its missing parts supplied by reference TRBV9 and TRBJ1-1, is DSGVTQTPKHLITATGQRVTLRCSPRSGDLSVYWYQQSLDQGLQFLIQYYNGEERAKGNILERFSAQQFPDLHSELNLSSLELGDSALYFCASSVTQNTEAFFGQGTRLTVV.

This clone was observed once. V is TRBV10-3 and J is TRBJ2-2; TRBD2 agrees at 9 bases. The CDR3 is made up of 17 amino acids. Unmatched junction bases numbered 9, after V lost 2 bases and J lost 5 bases. Germline V gene sequence: CDR1 ENHRY, CDR2 SYGVKD. This chain's CDR3 is CAISEPVSGSWTGELFF. The CDR3 bases are TGTGCCATCAGTGAGCCGGTTAGCGGGAGTTGGACCGGGGAGCTGTTTTTT.

J is TRBJ2-5 and V is TRBV5-1; possible D gene TRBD1, 7 bases. The V end was cut by 4 bases, the J end by 5 bases, with 15 bases between. This CDR3 is built from 14 residues. Germline values: CDR1 SGHRS, CDR2 YFSETQ. CDR3 residues: CASSLEGARETQYF. The DNA of the CDR3 is TGCGCCAGCAGCCTGGAGGGGGCGCGGGAGACCCAGTACTTC.

The V and J genes are TRBV6-5 and TRBJ1-1; 9 bases align to TRBD1. In germline, CDR1 is MNHEY, CDR2 SVGAGI. V was clipped by 6 bases and J by 4 bases; unmatched bases: 6. The CDR3 covers 14 residues. The CDR3 DNA sequence: TGTGCCAGCAGCCGACAGGGGGTTTCCACTGAAGCTTTCTTT. Its translation: CASSRQGVSTEAFF.

The gene calls are TRBV9 and TRBJ1-1; TRBD1 is a possible D gene (5 bases). Trimming cost V 2 bases and J 1 base, with 9 bases left between them. CDR3 length: 14 amino acids. Per the germline V gene, CDR1 is SGDLS and CDR2 is YYNGEE. This CDR3 is CASSVLTGNTEAFF. The DNA of the CDR3 is TGTGCCAGCAGCGTCCTTACAGGGAACACTGAAGCTTTCTTT.

The chain couples TRBV7-9 to TRBJ1-2; no firm D call. This CDR3 has 16 amino acids. Trimming cost V 2 bases and J 0 bases, with 13 bases left between them. Germline V gene sequence: CDR1 SEHNR, CDR2 FQNEAQ (reference sequence). The CDR3 is CASSLFQREANYGYTF. CDR3 sequence (DNA): TGTGCCAGCAGCTTATTCCAGAGGGAGGCTAACTATGGCTACACCTTC. Combining the CDR3 with reference TRBV7-9 and TRBJ1-2 gives the whole variable domain DTGVSQNPRHKITKRGQNVTFRCDPISEHNRLYWYRQTLGQGPEFLTYFQNEAQLEKSRLLSDRFSAERPKGSFSTLEIQRTEQGDSAMYLCASSLFQREANYGYTFGSGTRLTVV.

This clone occurred a few times. This sequence joins TRBV6-1 and TRBJ1-1; D remains unclear. The CDR3 is made up of 13 amino acids. Germline values: CDR1 MNHNS, CDR2 SASEGT. V lost 6 bases, J lost 8 bases, and 16 bases lay in between. The CDR3 coding sequence is TGTGCCAGCAGGACAATCAATTCCAGGGAAGCTTTCTTT. Its protein is CASRTINSREAFF.

This clone is a singleton in its sample. This chain connects TRBV14 to TRBJ2-7, with D tentatively TRBD1 (5 bases). V lost 1 base to trimming and J lost 10 bases, with 11 bases between them. The length of the CDR3 is 12 residues. Looked up from germline, CDR1 is SGHDN and CDR2 is FVKESK. The CDR3 loop reads CASSQVGAAQYF. DNA of the CDR3: TGTGCCAGCAGCCAAGTAGGGGCCGCCCAGTACTTC.

The rearrangement links TRBV18 to TRBJ1-5; D uncertain. Germline V gene data show CDR1 as KGHSH and CDR2 as LQKENI. Between the trimmed V and J ends, which lost 4 bases and 4 bases, there was a span of 14 bases. This CDR3 comprises 15 residues. In DNA, the CDR3 is TGTGCCAGCTCACGCGCCACGACGGGGAATCAGCCCCAGCATTTT. It translates to CASSRATTGNQPQHF.

The V call is TRBV27, the J call TRBJ2-1, with no clear D. Trimming stripped 8 bases from V and 1 base from J, with 9 bases between. CDR3 length equals 13 residues. Germline CDR1 is MNHEY and CDR2 is SMNVEV (reference sequence). CDR3 nucleotide sequence: TGTGCCAGCGCCCCTCGGTCCTACAATGAGCAGTTCTTC. It specifies CASAPRSYNEQFF.

The chain employs TRBV4-1 and TRBJ1-6; TRBD1 matches at 8 bases. CDR1 is MGHRA and CDR2 is YSYEKL in the germline V gene. V dropped 4 bases and J dropped 5; count of bases not matched to a gene: 10. The CDR3 has 17 residues. For the CDR3, the DNA is TGCGCCAGCAGCCGAATACAGGGGGAGGTTAATAATTCACCCCTCCACTTT. It is translated as CASSRIQGEVNNSPLHF.

The gene calls are TRBV5-4 and TRBJ1-2; possible D gene TRBD1, 5 bases. Germline loops: CDR1 SGHNT, CDR2 YYREEE (reference sequence). The CDR3 runs 14 residues. The V gene lost 0 bases and the J gene lost 4 bases, with 10 bases spanning the gap. The CDR3 loop is CASSLVGVVYGYTF. Here the CDR3 DNA reads TGTGCCAGCAGCTTGGTAGGGGTGGTCTATGGCTACACCTTC.

The count of this clone is one. The V gene is TRBV25-1, the J gene TRBJ2-7; D may be TRBD1 (6 bases). Germline assignment: CDR1 MGHDK and CDR2 SYGVNS. V lost 1 base, J lost 3 bases, and 10 bases lay in between. CDR3 length: 14 residues. The CDR3 DNA reads as TGTGCCAGCAGTGAATTATACAGGGACTACGAGCAGTACTTC. Translation: CASSELYRDYEQYF.

V gene TRBV9 combines with J gene TRBJ2-7; 7 bases map to TRBD1. Trimming took 4 bases from V and 4 from J; bases not matched to a gene: 11. The CDR3 length is 15 residues. Germline CDR1 reads SGDLS; CDR2 reads YYNGEE. This chain's CDR3 is CASSLQGPALYEQYF. CDR3 DNA sequence: TGTGCCAGCAGCTTACAGGGGCCCGCCCTATACGAGCAGTACTTC.

V usage is TRBV5-1 and J usage is TRBJ2-1, with 14 bases lining up with TRBD2. Germline values: CDR1 SGHRS, CDR2 YFSETQ. The ends lost 4 bases at V and 9 bases at J; junction bases unmatched: 6. There are 15 residues in the CDR3. In DNA, the CDR3 is TGCGCCAGCAGCCCCGAGGGACTAGCGGGGGCTGAGCAGTTCTTC. It codes for CASSPEGLAGAEQFF.

This clone was observed many times. The chain is built from TRBV7-6 and TRBJ1-5, with D unclear. This CDR3 is built from 16 residues. V lost 2 bases and J 9 bases, leaving 20 bases between the germline ends. CDR1 and CDR2 (germline): SGHVS, FNYEAQ. The CDR3 loop reads CASSLNFAGQSSPQHF. CDR3 sequence (DNA): TGTGCCAGCAGCTTAAACTTCGCAGGCCAGTCATCGCCCCAGCATTTT.